These 18 T cell receptor beta chains were sequenced from one sample in a study of T cell repertoires in cytomegalovirus infection. No antigen has been identified for these receptors. In TCRdb, the reads were re-called with MiXCR into one record per CDR3 protein. Of around 430,000 distinct CDR3 sequences listed, about two fifths are singletons. The sample was cultured PBMCs, taken from culture after CMV antigen stimulation. These receptors were obtained from a human donor in good health (CMV status not recorded). Some clones in this sample may be carry-over from other donors' samples.

The chain joins TRBV10-3 to TRBJ2-1; the D gene could be TRBD1 or TRBD2 (7 bases each). Germline CDR1 is ENHRY and CDR2 is SYGVKD. V was cut by 3 bases and J by 5 bases, with 14 bases left in between. The length of the CDR3 is 15 residues. CDR3 loop: CAISDRQGGDNEQFF. The CDR3 nucleotides are TGTGCCATCAGTGACCGACAGGGAGGGGACAATGAGCAGTTCTTC.

This clonotype was detected only a few times. V and J are TRBV5-6 and TRBJ2-1, with 8 bases fitting TRBD2. The V segment lost 2 bases and the J segment 7 bases; nucleotides outside the gene matches: 2. In germline, CDR1 is SGHDT, CDR2 YYEEEE. This CDR3 has 13 residues. This CDR3 reads CASSFGTRNEQFF. In DNA, the CDR3 is TGTGCCAGCAGCTTCGGGACTAGGAATGAGCAGTTCTTC.

This clonotype was seen only a few times. The chain has TRBV7-2 and TRBJ2-7; D call uncertain. The CDR3 is 15 amino acids. Trimming shortened V by 1 base and J by 0 bases, and 10 bases separated the two germline ends. The germline V gene has CDR1 SGHTA and CDR2 FQGNSA. The CDR3 coding sequence is TGTGCCAGCAGCTTAGTATGGACGGCCTCCTACGAGCAGTACTTC. Amino acids: CASSLVWTASYEQYF.

The V gene is TRBV7-4, the J gene TRBJ2-7; 7 positions agree with TRBD2. The ends lost 3 bases at V and 2 bases at J; junction bases unmatched: 4. The CDR3 totals 14 residues. Germline values: CDR1 SGHVT, CDR2 SQSDAQ. In nucleotides, the CDR3 is TGTGCCAGCAGCTTGAGCGGGACCACCTACGAGCAGTACTTC. It yields the protein CASSLSGTTYEQYF.

V and J are TRBV19 and TRBJ1-5; a weak D match, TRBD1 (5 bases). V was cut by 5 bases and J by 9 bases, with 14 bases left in between. There are 13 residues in the CDR3. The germline V gene has CDR1 LNHDA and CDR2 SQIVND (reference sequence). The CDR3 coding sequence is TGTGCCAGTAGTGCGGACACCATCACGCCCCAGCATTTT. It codes for CASSADTITPQHF.

This clonotype was counted only a few times. The chain employs TRBV12-3 or TRBV12-4 and TRBJ2-3; no clear D. The V end lost 5 bases, the J end lost 4 bases, and 7 bases lay between the germline ends. CDR3 length: 12 residues. The CDR3 sequence is CASSRPPDTQYF. DNA for the CDR3: TGTGCCAGCAGTAGACCCCCAGATACGCAGTATTTT.

The V and J genes are TRBV7-8 and TRBJ1-2, with D uncertain. The CDR3 length is 13 residues. Per the germline V gene, CDR1 is SGHVS and CDR2 is FQNEAQ. V lost 3 bases and J lost 0, with 5 bases in between. The CDR3 DNA follows: TGTGCCAGCAGCTTTGAGACTAACTATGGCTACACCTTC. This translates into CASSFETNYGYTF.

The chain has TRBV7-9 and TRBJ2-7; D is ambiguous. CDR3 size: 15 residues. Trimming shortened V by 4 bases and J by 7 bases, and 20 bases separated the two germline ends. Germline CDR1 and CDR2: SEHNR and FQNEAQ (reference sequence). CDR3 sequence: CASSSTTGRSWEQYF. CDR3 DNA sequence: TGTGCCAGCAGCTCAACCACTGGTCGGAGCTGGGAGCAGTACTTC.

The chain uses TRBV29-1 and TRBJ2-3; 10 nucleotides line up with TRBD1. CDR1 is SQVTM, CDR2 ANQGSEA, per germline. This CDR3 has 13 amino acids. Unmatched junction bases numbered 4, after V lost 7 bases and J lost 3 bases. DNA of the CDR3: TGCAGCGCCGGGACAGGGGAGACAGATACGCAGTATTTT. Translated: CSAGTGETDTQYF.

This clonotype was recorded at least ten times. V usage is TRBV7-2 and J usage is TRBJ2-2; perhaps TRBD1 as D (6 bases). The CDR3 sequence is 16 residues long. The V gene lost 3 bases and the J gene lost 2 bases, with 13 bases spanning the gap. Germline V gives CDR1 SGHTA, CDR2 FQGNSA. The CDR3 protein is CASSLQGSRNTGELFF. DNA for the CDR3: TGTGCCAGCAGCTTGCAGGGGTCCCGAAACACCGGGGAGCTGTTTTTT.

The gene calls are TRBV12-3 or TRBV12-4 and TRBJ1-2, with D perhaps matching TRBD1 (5 bases). V lost 1 base to trimming and J lost 4 bases, with 28 bases between them. The CDR3 loop spans 20 amino acids. CDR3 DNA: TGTGCCAGCAGTTTAGGTTACCGATGGGGCAGGCCTTCCCCGACCTATGGCTACACCTTC. Residues: CASSLGYRWGRPSPTYGYTF.

The chain carries TRBV7-2 and TRBJ1-2; 7 nucleotides align to TRBD1. V shed 2 bases and J 8 bases; nucleotides not matched to a gene: 8. CDR3 length: 14 residues. CDR1 is SGHTA and CDR2 is FQGNSA in the germline V gene. CDR3 region: CASSLRGGAMGYTF. DNA for the CDR3: TGTGCCAGCAGCTTACGAGGGGGCGCGATGGGCTACACCTTC.

The V gene is TRBV12-3 or TRBV12-4, the J gene TRBJ1-4; possible D gene TRBD1, 5 bases. Trimming pared 5 bases from V and 4 bases from J, leaving 14 bases between. The CDR3 is 15 residues long. CDR3 amino acids: CASSDLGTGNEKLFF. DNA of the CDR3: TGTGCCAGCAGTGACCTAGGGACGGGTAATGAAAAACTGTTTTTT.

The chain joins TRBV5-5 to TRBJ2-1; D call uncertain. The CDR3 has 14 amino acids. Trimming removed 0 bases from V and 9 bases from J, with 13 bases in between. Germline V gives CDR1 SGHKS, CDR2 YYEKEE (reference sequence). Written as DNA, the CDR3 is TGTGCCAGCAGCTTGGATTTGGCTTCGGGTGAGCAGTTCTTC. As protein: CASSLDLASGEQFF.

The chain carries TRBV7-8 and TRBJ1-5; 11 nucleotides align to TRBD1. The CDR3 totals 18 residues. V lost 4 bases and J lost 0; bases outside the gene matches: 8. Germline V gives CDR1 SGHVS, CDR2 FQNEAQ. CDR3 in DNA: TGTGCCAGCAGCTCACGGACAGGGGGCAGCTCTAGCAATCAGCCCCAGCATTTT. Translated: CASSSRTGGSSSNQPQHF. The entire variable domain, with the rest obtained from reference TRBV7-8 and TRBJ1-5, is as follows: GAGVSQSPRYKVAKRGQDVALRCDPISGHVSLFWYQQALGQGPEFLTYFQNEAQLDKSGLPSDRFFAERPEGSVSTLKIQRTQQEDSAVYLCASSSRTGGSSSNQPQHFGDGTRLSIL.

This sequence joins TRBV7-9 and TRBJ2-1; TRBD1 aligns across 7 bases. The CDR3 loop spans 14 amino acids. CDR1 is SEHNR, CDR2 FQNEAQ, per germline (reference sequence). The J segment lost 8 bases and the V segment lost 2 bases, leaving 6 bases of the junction unmatched. CDR3 residues: CASSLQRQGDEQFF. CDR3 sequence (DNA): TGTGCCAGCAGCTTACAACGCCAGGGGGATGAGCAGTTCTTC.

This clonotype was observed a few times. This sequence joins TRBV4-3 and TRBJ2-1; 7 nucleotides agree with TRBD2. Germline V CDR1 and CDR2: LGHNA, YSLEER. The J segment lost 1 base and the V segment lost 0 bases, leaving 12 bases of the junction unmatched. There are 19 residues in the CDR3. The CDR3 region has the DNA TGCGCCAGCAGCCAAGATCCCCCCCTTGGGAGGGTTTCCTACAATGAGCAGTTCTTC. It is translated as CASSQDPPLGRVSYNEQFF.

There are a few counts of this clonotype. This chain connects TRBV7-9 to TRBJ2-7; no firm D call. Deletions cut 2 bases from V and 0 bases from J, with 11 bases between. The germline CDR1 and CDR2 sequences are SEHNR and FQNEAQ (reference sequence). The CDR3 contains 15 residues. In DNA form, the CDR3 reads TGTGCCAGCAGCTTAACGGTCTCGGTCTCCTACGAGCAGTACTTC. It specifies CASSLTVSVSYEQYF.